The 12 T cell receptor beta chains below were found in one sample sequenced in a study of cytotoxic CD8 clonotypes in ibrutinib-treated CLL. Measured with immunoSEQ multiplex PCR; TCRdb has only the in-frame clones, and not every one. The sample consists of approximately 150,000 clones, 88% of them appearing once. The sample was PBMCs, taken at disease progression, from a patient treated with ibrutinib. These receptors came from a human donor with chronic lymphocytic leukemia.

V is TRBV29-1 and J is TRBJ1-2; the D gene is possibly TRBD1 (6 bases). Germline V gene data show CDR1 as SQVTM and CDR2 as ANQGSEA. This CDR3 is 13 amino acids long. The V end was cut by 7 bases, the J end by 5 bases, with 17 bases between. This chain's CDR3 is CSAVLGGRYGYTF. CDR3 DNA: TGCAGCGCCGTACTCGGGGGGCGGTATGGCTACACCTTC.

Here the CDR3 reads CASSIRGINTEAFF. CDR3 DNA sequence: TGTGCCAGTAGTATTAGAGGTATAAACACTGAAGCTTTCTTT. J is TRBJ1-1 and V is TRBV19, with D uncertain. V was trimmed by 3 bases and J by 2 bases, leaving 10 bases between them. This CDR3 comprises 14 residues. Per the germline V gene, CDR1 is LNHDA and CDR2 is SQIVND (reference sequence).

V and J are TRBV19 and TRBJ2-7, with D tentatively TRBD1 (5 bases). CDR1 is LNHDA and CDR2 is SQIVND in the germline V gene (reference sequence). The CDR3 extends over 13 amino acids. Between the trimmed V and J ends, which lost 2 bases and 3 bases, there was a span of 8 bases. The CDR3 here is CASSIIGVYEQYF. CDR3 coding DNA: TGTGCCAGTAGTATAATAGGGGTCTACGAGCAGTACTTC.

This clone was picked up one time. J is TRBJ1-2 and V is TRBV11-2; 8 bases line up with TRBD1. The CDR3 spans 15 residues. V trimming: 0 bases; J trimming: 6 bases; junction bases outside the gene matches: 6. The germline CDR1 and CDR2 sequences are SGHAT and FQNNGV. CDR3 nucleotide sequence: TGTGCCAGCAGCTTAGAAGCCGGGACAGGTGATGGCTACACCTTC. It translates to CASSLEAGTGDGYTF. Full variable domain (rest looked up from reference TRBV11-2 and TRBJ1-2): EAGVAQSPRYKIIEKRQSVAFWCNPISGHATLYWYQQILGQGPKLLIQFQNNGVVDDSQLPKDRFSAERLKGVDSTLKIQPAKLEDSAVYLCASSLEAGTGDGYTFGSGTRLTVV.

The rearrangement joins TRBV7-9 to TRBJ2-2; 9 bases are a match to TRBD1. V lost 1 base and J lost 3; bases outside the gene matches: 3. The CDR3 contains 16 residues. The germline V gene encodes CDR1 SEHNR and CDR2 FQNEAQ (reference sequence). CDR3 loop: CASSLGDRVYTGELFF. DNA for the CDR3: TGTGCCAGCAGCTTAGGGGACAGGGTTTACACCGGGGAGCTGTTTTTT.

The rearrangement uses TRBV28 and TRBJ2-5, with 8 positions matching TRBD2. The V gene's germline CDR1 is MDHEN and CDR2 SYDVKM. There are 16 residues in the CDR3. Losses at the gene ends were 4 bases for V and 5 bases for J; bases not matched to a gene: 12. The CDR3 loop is CASSSTRQGGGETQYF. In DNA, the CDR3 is TGTGCCAGCAGTTCAACCCGCCAAGGCGGGGGGGAGACCCAGTACTTC.

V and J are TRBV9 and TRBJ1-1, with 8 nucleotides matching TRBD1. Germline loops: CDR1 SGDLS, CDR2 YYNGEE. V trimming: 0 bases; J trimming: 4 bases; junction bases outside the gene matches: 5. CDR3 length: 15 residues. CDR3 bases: TGTGCCAGCAGCGTAGTAGACAGGGGATTCACTGAAGCTTTCTTT. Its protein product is CASSVVDRGFTEAFF.

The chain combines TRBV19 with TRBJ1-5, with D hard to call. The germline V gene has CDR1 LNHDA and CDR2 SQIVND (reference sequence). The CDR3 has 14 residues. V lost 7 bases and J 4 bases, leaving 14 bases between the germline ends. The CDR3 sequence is CASTPGFLNQPQHF. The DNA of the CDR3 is TGTGCCAGTACCCCGGGGTTCCTTAATCAGCCCCAGCATTTT.

The CDR3 is CASSSRGARTEAFF. The CDR3 DNA is TGTGCCAGCAGCTCGCGGGGGGCGCGGACTGAAGCTTTCTTT. The V and J genes are TRBV11-3 and TRBJ1-1; D perhaps matches TRBD1 (6 bases). CDR3 size: 14 residues. V shed 4 bases and J shed 5 bases, with 14 bases lying between them. Germline loops: CDR1 SGHNT, CDR2 YENEEA.

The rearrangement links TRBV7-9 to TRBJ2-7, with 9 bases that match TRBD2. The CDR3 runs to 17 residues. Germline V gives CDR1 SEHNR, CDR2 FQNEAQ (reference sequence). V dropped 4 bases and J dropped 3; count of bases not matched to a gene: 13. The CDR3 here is CASSSSEPTSGYYEQYF. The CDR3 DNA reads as TGTGCCAGCAGCTCAAGTGAACCGACTAGCGGTTACTACGAGCAGTACTTC.

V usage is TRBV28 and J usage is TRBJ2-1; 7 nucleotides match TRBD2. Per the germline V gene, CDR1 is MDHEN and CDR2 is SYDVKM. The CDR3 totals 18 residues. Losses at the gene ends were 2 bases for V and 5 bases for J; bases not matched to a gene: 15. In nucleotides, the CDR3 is TGTGCCAGCAGTTTAGTATCGATGGGGGAGGGCCTACACAATGAGCAGTTCTTC. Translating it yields CASSLVSMGEGLHNEQFF.

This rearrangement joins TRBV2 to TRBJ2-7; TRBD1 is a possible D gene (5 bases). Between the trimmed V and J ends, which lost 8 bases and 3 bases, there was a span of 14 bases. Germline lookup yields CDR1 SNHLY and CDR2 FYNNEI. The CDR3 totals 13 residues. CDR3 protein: CASWAGIDYEQYF. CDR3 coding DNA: TGTGCCAGCTGGGCAGGGATAGACTACGAGCAGTACTTC.